The sequence of this TCR beta chain was determined in a study of OX40 agonist ivuxolimab in advanced cancers. Across the study: Patients were dosed intravenously with ivuxolimab at 0.01 to 10 mg/kg every 2 weeks. Study outcomes and limitations: Clonal expansion was among the lowest in partial responders at 0.1-3.0 mg/kg, especially CD8+. Clonal expansion from baseline to week 6 occurred in both CD4+ and CD8+ T cells. Determination of antigen specificity was not performed for the expanded peripheral T cells.

Generated by immunoSEQ multiplex PCR, the TCRdb table keeps only in-frame clones and is missing some. This sample has about 86,000 clones, with 80% to 90% found just once. Turning to this clone: Its specificity is not known.

The CDR3 has 19 amino acids. The germline V gene encodes CDR1 MDHEN and CDR2 SYDVKM. J was trimmed by 8 bases and V by 5 bases; bases with no gene match: 23. The origin of this receptor is an adult with an advanced solid tumor such as melanoma, head and neck, liver or kidney cancer. Sample: CD4+ or CD8+ T cells sorted from blood, taken in a trial of the OX40 agonist ivuxolimab. The chain couples TRBV28 to TRBJ1-4; TRBD1 aligns across 7 bases. CDR3 DNA sequence: TGTGCCAGCAGTCTTTCCGTCGGCGGGATGGACAGGTGGGCAGAAAAACTGTTTTTT. Protein: CASSLSVGGMDRWAEKLFF.